Following are 26 T cell receptor beta chains from one sample sequenced in a study of control samples from healthy donors and cancer patients. Assay used: immunoSEQ multiplex PCR; TCRdb lists only in-frame clones, some missing. The sample has 160,000 or so clones; about 94% are singletons. Sequenced material: PBMCs. These receptors came from a man in his fifties or sixties with colorectal cancer.

V gene TRBV5-6 combines with J gene TRBJ2-7; weak D call: TRBD1 (6 bases). The CDR3 runs 13 residues. Germline V gene lookup returns CDR1 SGHDT and CDR2 YYEEEE. Trimming removed 4 bases at V and 2 bases at J, with 10 bases between. The CDR3 is CASSPGHTYEQYF. The CDR3 bases are TGTGCCAGCAGCCCGGGACACACCTACGAGCAGTACTTC.

This clone came up once. V and J are TRBV5-4 and TRBJ2-5; 8 nucleotides agree with TRBD1. The CDR3 loop spans 15 amino acids. Looked up from germline, CDR1 is SGHNT and CDR2 is YYREEE (reference sequence). V was pared by 4 bases and J by 5 bases, with 10 bases of the junction left unmatched. CDR3 in DNA: TGTGCCAGCAGCCAATCAGGGGGCCTGAGGGAGACCCAGTACTTC. Translating gives CASSQSGGLRETQYF.

The chain is built from TRBV29-1 and TRBJ2-7, with D perhaps TRBD1 (5 bases). The germline V gene has CDR1 SQVTM and CDR2 ANQGSEA. This CDR3 spans 11 amino acids. V lost 6 bases, J lost 1 base, and 7 bases lay in between. The CDR3, as DNA: TGCAGCGTGCAGGGATCCTACGAGCAGTACTTC. This sequence encodes CSVQGSYEQYF.

The rearrangement links TRBV5-8 to TRBJ2-7, with a weak D call TRBD1 (5 bases). The CDR3 totals 17 residues. The V gene's germline CDR1 is SGHTS and CDR2 YDEGEE. The germline V and J ends were trimmed by 0 bases and 5 bases, with 21 bases remaining between them. The CDR3 sequence: CASSLATVSTARDEQYF. In DNA, the CDR3 is TGTGCCAGCAGCTTGGCCACGGTCAGCACGGCCAGGGACGAGCAGTACTTC. Combining the CDR3 with reference TRBV5-8 and TRBJ2-7 gives the whole variable domain EAGVTQSPTHLIKTRGQQATLRCSPISGHTSVYWYQQALGLGLQFLLWYDEGEERNRGNFPPRFSGRQFPNYSSELNVNALELEDSALYLCASSLATVSTARDEQYFGPGTRLTVT.

This clone has just one count. The chain's CDR3 is CAISFEMKPIYF. The DNA for the CDR3 is TGTGCCATCAGCTTCGAGATGAAACCCATATATTTT. J is TRBJ1-3 and V is TRBV10-3; no reliable D call. In germline, CDR1 is ENHRY, CDR2 SYGVKD. The ends were cut back, 6 bases at V and 11 bases at J, with 14 bases in the middle. The CDR3 is 12 amino acids.

A note on this clone: A read error may produce the germline difference seen at one junction end. The chain recombines TRBV19 with TRBJ1-6; no clear D. Germline V lookup: CDR1 LNHDA, CDR2 SQIVND (reference sequence). CDR3 length equals 18 residues. The chain's CDR3 is CASSVGRTSSSYNSPLHF. The CDR3 region has the DNA TGTGCGAGTAGTGTCGGAAGGACTTCTAGCTCCTATAATTCACCCCTCCACTTT.

The J gene is TRBJ1-1, the V gene TRBV5-1; 8 positions match TRBD1. Germline loops: CDR1 SGHRS, CDR2 YFSETQ. The CDR3 spans 13 residues. The V and J ends lost 4 bases and 4 bases, in that order; junction bases with no gene match: 3. The CDR3 sequence: CASSPGGITEAFF. The CDR3 DNA sequence: TGCGCCAGCAGCCCAGGGGGCATCACTGAAGCTTTCTTT.

The genes are TRBV18 and TRBJ2-1; 7 nucleotides agree with TRBD2. The CDR3 runs 14 residues. Germline trimming cut 2 bases from V and 6 bases from J; bases unmatched to any gene: 4. Germline-derived CDR1 and CDR2 are KGHSH and LQKENI. The CDR3 nucleotides are TGTGCCAGCTCACCAGAGCGGACTAGCAATGAGCAGTTCTTC. Its protein is CASSPERTSNEQFF.

The chain employs TRBV11-1 and TRBJ2-1; D is unclear. CDR3 size: 16 residues. Germline V gene sequence: CDR1 SGHAT, CDR2 FQDESV (reference sequence). The V gene lost 1 base and the J gene lost 0 bases, with 10 bases spanning the gap. CDR3 protein: CASSLDGVHSYNEQFF. DNA for the CDR3: TGTGCCAGCAGCTTAGATGGCGTTCACTCCTACAATGAGCAGTTCTTC.

DNA for the CDR3: TGTGCCAGTAGTGTAGGACAGAGCCGCGCTTTCTTT. Its translation: CASSVGQSRAFF. The genes are TRBV19 and TRBJ1-1, with D tentatively TRBD1 (6 bases). V was cut by 5 bases and J by 11 bases, with 15 bases left in between. This CDR3 has 12 amino acids. CDR1 and CDR2 from the germline V gene are LNHDA and SQIVND (reference sequence).

The genes are TRBV6-5 and TRBJ2-7; D might be TRBD1 or TRBD2, each matching 5 bases. The ends were cut back, 2 bases at V and 3 bases at J, with 14 bases in the middle. Germline values: CDR1 MNHEY, CDR2 SVGAGI. The CDR3 runs 15 residues. CDR3 sequence: CASSYLRQGVYEQYF. CDR3 DNA: TGTGCCAGCAGTTACCTGAGGCAGGGAGTCTACGAGCAGTACTTC.

This rearrangement joins TRBV5-4 to TRBJ2-3; 8 nucleotides align to TRBD2. CDR3 size: 16 residues. The germline V gene has CDR1 SGHNT and CDR2 YYREEE (reference sequence). The J segment lost 0 bases and the V segment lost 0 bases, leaving 3 bases of the junction unmatched. As DNA, the CDR3 is TGTGCCAGCAGCTTGGGGCGGGGGGTAAGCACAGATACGCAGTATTTT. The encoded protein is CASSLGRGVSTDTQYF.

The genes are TRBV7-2 and TRBJ1-2; 7 bases are a match to TRBD1. CDR1 is SGHTA, CDR2 FQGNSA, per germline. Trimming cost V 6 bases and J 5 bases; bases outside gene matches: 6. The CDR3 length is 13 residues. The CDR3 DNA reads TGTGCCAGCAGGCCTGAGACAGGGTATGGCTACACCTTC. This translates into CASRPETGYGYTF. The full variable domain, rest sourced from reference TRBV7-2 and TRBJ1-2, is GAGVSQSPSNKVTEKGKDVELRCDPISGHTALYWYRQSLGQGLEFLIYFQGNSAPDKSGLPSDRFSAERTGGSVSTLTIQRTQQEDSAVYLCASRPETGYGYTFGSGTRLTVV.

This clone was counted a single time. The gene calls are TRBV29-1 and TRBJ2-3; D perhaps matches TRBD1 (5 bases). V was cut by 3 bases and J by 0 bases, with 10 bases left in between. In germline, CDR1 is SQVTM, CDR2 ANQGSEA. The length of the CDR3 is 14 residues. The DNA of the CDR3 is TGCAGCGTTGATGGGGCAGCTAGCACAGATACGCAGTATTTT. This gives the protein CSVDGAASTDTQYF.

The V and J genes are TRBV6-2 or TRBV6-3 and TRBJ2-1, with D perhaps matching TRBD1 or TRBD2 (5 bases each). Looked up from germline, CDR1 is MNHEY and CDR2 is SVGEGT. CDR3 length: 16 residues. Trimming took 2 bases from V and 0 from J, leaving 11 bases between them. The CDR3 loop is CASSYPGAGSYNEQFF. For the CDR3, the DNA is TGTGCCAGCAGTTACCCCGGGGCGGGCTCCTACAATGAGCAGTTCTTC.

The chain employs TRBV7-2 and TRBJ1-2; no reliable D call. Deletions cut 5 bases from V and 8 bases from J, with 18 bases between. Germline V CDR1 and CDR2: SGHTA, FQGNSA. The CDR3 loop spans 14 amino acids. This CDR3 reads CASSPPGNPWGYTF. The CDR3 bases are TGTGCCAGCAGCCCCCCGGGTAATCCTTGGGGCTACACCTTC.

The rearrangement joins TRBV3-1 (or the pseudogene TRBV3-2) to TRBJ1-2, with TRBD1 matching 9 bases. Germline trimming cut 1 base from V and 8 bases from J; bases unmatched to any gene: 11. This CDR3 has 16 residues. Germline-derived CDR1 and CDR2 are LGHDT and YNNKEL (reference sequence). This CDR3 reads CASSQAATQGTGGYTF. For the CDR3, the DNA is TGTGCCAGCAGCCAAGCCGCGACACAGGGGACAGGGGGCTACACCTTC.

The chain joins TRBV13 to TRBJ2-7; D not certain. This CDR3 has 13 residues. The germline CDR1 and CDR2 sequences are PRHDT and FYEKMQ (reference sequence). Trimming took off 0 bases at V and 0 bases at J, with 3 bases between the two ends. CDR3 amino acids: CASSLGNSYEQYF. Written as DNA, the CDR3 is TGTGCCAGCAGCTTAGGGAACTCCTACGAGCAGTACTTC.

The V and J genes are TRBV5-1 and TRBJ1-4; 7 bases line up with TRBD1. Per germline, CDR1 SGHRS and CDR2 YFSETQ. This CDR3 is 15 amino acids long. The junction had 12 bases not matched to a gene; V was cut back by 6 bases and J by 7 bases. CDR3 loop: CASKQGTEPLEKLFF. The CDR3 DNA sequence: TGCGCCAGCAAACAAGGGACAGAGCCCCTTGAAAAACTGTTTTTT.

This sequence joins TRBV5-6 and TRBJ2-1, with 10 bases aligning to TRBD1. The germline V gene has CDR1 SGHDT and CDR2 YYEEEE. V trimming: 3 bases; J trimming: 5 bases; junction bases outside the gene matches: 5. This CDR3 is built from 15 residues. The CDR3 region has the DNA TGTGCCAGCAGCTACCCGACAGGGGGCAACAATGAGCAGTTCTTC. Translating gives CASSYPTGGNNEQFF.

The chain carries TRBV27 and TRBJ1-5; no clear D. The CDR3 is made up of 14 amino acids. The germline CDR1 and CDR2 sequences are MNHEY and SMNVEV (reference sequence). The germline V and J ends were trimmed by 6 bases and 6 bases, with 15 bases remaining between them. This CDR3 reads CASSPLMTLQPQHF. CDR3 in DNA: TGTGCCAGCAGCCCTCTCATGACTCTTCAGCCCCAGCATTTT.

This clone has more than one count but fewer than ten. The chain employs TRBV30 and TRBJ1-1; perhaps TRBD1 as D (5 bases). There are 13 residues in the CDR3. Germline CDR1 GTSNPN, CDR2 SVGIG (reference sequence). V gave up 7 bases and J gave up 0 bases, with 12 bases separating them. The CDR3 sequence is CASSWGVNTEAFF. The CDR3 DNA reads TGTGCCTCATCTTGGGGCGTGAACACTGAAGCTTTCTTT.

CDR3 nucleotides: TGTGCCAGTAGTATAGCCGGGTTCTCTGGAAACACCATATATTTT. Its protein is CASSIAGFSGNTIYF. V usage is TRBV19 and J usage is TRBJ1-3; D remains ambiguous. The V and J ends lost 1 base and 0 bases respectively, with 7 bases between them. The CDR3 covers 15 residues. Germline V gene sequence: CDR1 LNHDA, CDR2 SQIVND (reference sequence).

V usage is TRBV15 and J usage is TRBJ2-6; TRBD1 agrees at 10 bases. Germline V gene lookup returns CDR1 LNHNV and CDR2 YYDKDF (reference sequence). The V gene end was trimmed by 3 bases and the J gene end by 0 bases; junction bases not matched to a gene: 8. This CDR3 comprises 19 residues. CDR3 bases: TGTGCCACCAGCAGGGGTGACAGGGGGCCTCTCTCTGGGGCCAACGTCCTGACTTTC. Protein sequence: CATSRGDRGPLSGANVLTF. Full variable domain (outside the CDR3, taken from reference TRBV15 and TRBJ2-6): DAMVIQNPRYQVTQFGKPVTLSCSQTLNHNVMYWYQQKSSQAPKLLFHYYDKDFNNEADTPDNFQSRRPNTSFCFLDIRSPGLGDTAMYLCATSRGDRGPLSGANVLTFGAGSRLTVL.

This clone was counted a few times. The rearrangement joins TRBV6-5 to TRBJ2-3; a possible D gene is TRBD2 (6 bases). This CDR3 comprises 15 residues. The germline V gene encodes CDR1 MNHEY and CDR2 SVGAGI. The ends were cut back, 4 bases at V and 7 bases at J, with 18 bases in the middle. The CDR3 reads CASSLGGTPLNTQYF. The CDR3 DNA is TGTGCCAGCAGTTTGGGCGGGACTCCCCTAAATACGCAGTATTTT.

The V gene is TRBV5-1, the J gene TRBJ2-3, with 7 bases fitting TRBD2. CDR1 and CDR2 from the germline V gene are SGHRS and YFSETQ. V was pared by 4 bases and J by 3 bases, with 17 bases of the junction left unmatched. The CDR3 has 18 residues. The CDR3, as DNA: TGCGCCAGCAGCCGCACCCCCCGCGGGGGAGGTAGGACAGATACGCAGTATTTT. Translated: CASSRTPRGGGRTDTQYF. Combining the CDR3 with reference TRBV5-1 and TRBJ2-3 gives the whole variable domain KAGVTQTPRYLIKTRGQQVTLSCSPISGHRSVSWYQQTPGQGLQFLFEYFSETQRNKGNFPGRFSGRQFSNSRSEMNVSTLELGDSALYLCASSRTPRGGGRTDTQYFGPGTRLTVL.